This TCR beta chain was sequenced for a study of post-analysis software for immune sequencing data. On the study more broadly: Included courses were relapsing-remitting and secondary progressive multiple sclerosis; progressive-relapsing multiple sclerosis was also included.

The germline V and J ends were trimmed by 4 bases and 4 bases, with 10 bases remaining between them. The CDR3 has 13 residues. Findings and caveats of the study: Comparison of patients with controls showed roughly five TRBV segments more frequent in patients, TRBV5-6, TRBV5-1 and TRBV20-1 among them. People with multiple sclerosis had a significantly lower normalized Chao1 diversity than controls did. Strong co-clustering by F measure was evident for samples that had been prepared in the same batch.

To note about this clonotype: Its antigen is unidentified.

Prepared TCR beta cDNA libraries contained unique molecular identifiers. Roughly 500,000 cDNA molecules were recovered from an input of roughly 0.85 to 10 million T cells. Each CDR3 protein is one row after TCRdb ran MiXCR on the PCR reads. The table lists roughly 620,000 distinct CDR3 sequences, about 40% of them singletons. This chain connects TRBV12-3 or TRBV12-4 to TRBJ1-2; TRBD1 is a possible D gene (5 bases). The sequence derives from a girl aged 5 to 17 with multiple sclerosis. The sequencing sample was made of blood. The CDR3 region has the DNA TGTGCCAGCAGTTCTCCGACAGTCTATGGCTACACCTTC. Translated: CASSSPTVYGYTF.